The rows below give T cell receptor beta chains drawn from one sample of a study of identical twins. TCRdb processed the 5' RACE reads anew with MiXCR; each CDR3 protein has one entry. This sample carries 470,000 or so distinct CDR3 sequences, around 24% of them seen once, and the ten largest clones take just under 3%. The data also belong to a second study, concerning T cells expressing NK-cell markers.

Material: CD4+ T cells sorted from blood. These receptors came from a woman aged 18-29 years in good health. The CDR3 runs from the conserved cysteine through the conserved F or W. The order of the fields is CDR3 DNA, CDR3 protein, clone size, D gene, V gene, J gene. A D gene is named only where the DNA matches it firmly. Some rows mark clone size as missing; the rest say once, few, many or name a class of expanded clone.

CDR3nt: TGTGCCAGCAGTTTAAGCAGGGTGGACTATGGCTACACCTTC
CDR3aa: CASSLSRVDYGYTF
abundance: few
d_gene: .
v_gene: TRBV27
j_gene: TRBJ1-2

CDR3nt: TGTGCCAGCAGTTACAGGGTAGGTGACCTCGGCCTCCAGCATTTT
CDR3aa: CASSYRVGDLGLQHF
abundance: few
d_gene: .
v_gene: TRBV6-5
j_gene: TRBJ1-5

CDR3nt: TGTGCCAGCAGTACCTGGCAGGGGGACACTGAAGCTTTCTTT
CDR3aa: CASSTWQGDTEAFF
abundance: few
d_gene: TRBD1
v_gene: TRBV6-1
j_gene: TRBJ1-1

CDR3nt: TGCGCCAGCGGACCGACTGGGAACACTGAAGCTTTCTTT
CDR3aa: CASGPTGNTEAFF
abundance: few
d_gene: .
v_gene: TRBV5-1
j_gene: TRBJ1-1

CDR3nt: TGCAGCGTTGAAGATCAAACCGCAGTTCCGGGGTTTAGCACAGATACGCAGTATTTT
CDR3aa: CSVEDQTAVPGFSTDTQYF
abundance: many
d_gene: .
v_gene: TRBV29-1
j_gene: TRBJ2-3

CDR3nt: TGCAGCGTTGAGGCGGGAGGCTACCAAGAGACCCAGTACTTC
CDR3aa: CSVEAGGYQETQYF
abundance: .
d_gene: TRBD2
v_gene: TRBV29-1
j_gene: TRBJ2-5

CDR3nt: TGCAGTGCCGGGTCTAGCGGAGATACGCAGTATTTT
CDR3aa: CSAGSSGDTQYF
abundance: few
d_gene: TRBD2
v_gene: TRBV20-1
j_gene: TRBJ2-3

CDR3nt: TGTGCCAGCAGCTTACCCCGAAGCGGGGGGTACTCCTACGAGCAGTACTTC
CDR3aa: CASSLPRSGGYSYEQYF
abundance: .
d_gene: TRBD2
v_gene: TRBV7-9
j_gene: TRBJ2-7

CDR3nt: TGTGCCAGCAGTTTTCCGGGACAGAGAGAGACCCAGTACTTC
CDR3aa: CASSFPGQRETQYF
abundance: few
d_gene: TRBD1
v_gene: TRBV6-5
j_gene: TRBJ2-5

CDR3nt: TGTGCCAGCAGCCCGGGACTAGCGGGAGTAGGAGAGCAGTTCTTC
CDR3aa: CASSPGLAGVGEQFF
abundance: .
d_gene: TRBD2
v_gene: TRBV14
j_gene: TRBJ2-1

CDR3nt: TGTGCCTGGAGCCCCGGGACGAGGAGGCCTTCCTACAATGAGCAGTTCTTC
CDR3aa: CAWSPGTRRPSYNEQFF
abundance: .
d_gene: .
v_gene: TRBV30
j_gene: TRBJ2-1

CDR3nt: TGTGCCAGCAGCGTAGACAGGCGTGAAGCTTTCTTT
CDR3aa: CASSVDRREAFF
abundance: few
d_gene: .
v_gene: TRBV6-6
j_gene: TRBJ1-1

CDR3nt: TGCGCCAGCAGCAGGGGAGAGGCTGGAAACGCCTACGAGCAGTACTTC
CDR3aa: CASSRGEAGNAYEQYF
abundance: few
d_gene: .
v_gene: TRBV5-1
j_gene: TRBJ2-7

CDR3nt: TGTGCCAGCACCAAAGGGCGGGGTGGGAACAATGAGCAGTTCTTC
CDR3aa: CASTKGRGGNNEQFF
abundance: few
d_gene: .
v_gene: TRBV12-3/TRBV12-4
j_gene: TRBJ2-1

CDR3nt: TGTGCCAGCAGCTTGGTTCTAGCGGCAAGCTCCTACGAGCAGTACTTC
CDR3aa: CASSLVLAASSYEQYF
abundance: .
d_gene: TRBD2
v_gene: TRBV5-5
j_gene: TRBJ2-7

CDR3nt: TGTGCCAGCGGTAGCGGGACATCCGCGGAGACCCAGTACTTC
CDR3aa: CASGSGTSAETQYF
abundance: .
d_gene: TRBD2
v_gene: TRBV2
j_gene: TRBJ2-5

CDR3nt: TGTGCCAGCAGTTTAAACGGGGGGGCCGTTACGCAGTATTTT
CDR3aa: CASSLNGGAVTQYF
abundance: .
d_gene: TRBD2
v_gene: TRBV12-3/TRBV12-4
j_gene: TRBJ2-3

CDR3nt: TGTGCCAGCACCTTAACAGGGGCCGGCTACACCTTC
CDR3aa: CASTLTGAGYTF
abundance: many
d_gene: TRBD1
v_gene: TRBV12-3/TRBV12-4
j_gene: TRBJ1-2

CDR3nt: TGTGCCAGCAGCAGCTATTGGGACCAGCCCCAGCATTTT
CDR3aa: CASSSYWDQPQHF
abundance: many
d_gene: .
v_gene: TRBV7-6
j_gene: TRBJ1-5

CDR3nt: TGTGCCAGCAGCTTCCGACAGGGTAGTTGGGAGCCGGGACGCTATGAGCAGTTCTTC
CDR3aa: CASSFRQGSWEPGRYEQFF
abundance: few
d_gene: TRBD1
v_gene: TRBV9
j_gene: TRBJ2-1

CDR3nt: TGTGCCAGCACCTCCCGGGGTTACGAGCAGTACTTC
CDR3aa: CASTSRGYEQYF
abundance: .
d_gene: .
v_gene: TRBV12-3/TRBV12-4
j_gene: TRBJ2-7

CDR3nt: TGTGCCAGCAGCCAACGAGCTGGACCCCGAGCGGGGGAGCAGTTCTTC
CDR3aa: CASSQRAGPRAGEQFF
abundance: few
d_gene: TRBD2
v_gene: TRBV3-1
j_gene: TRBJ2-1

CDR3nt: TGCAGCGCTCAGGAGAACACTGAAGCTTTCTTT
CDR3aa: CSAQENTEAFF
abundance: .
d_gene: .
v_gene: TRBV29-1
j_gene: TRBJ1-1

CDR3nt: TGCAGTGCTAGGTTACAGGGAGGTGAAGCTTTCTTT
CDR3aa: CSARLQGGEAFF
abundance: few
d_gene: .
v_gene: TRBV20-1
j_gene: TRBJ1-1

CDR3nt: TGCAGTGCCTTAGGACCGCTGAACACTGAAGCTTTCTTT
CDR3aa: CSALGPLNTEAFF
abundance: .
d_gene: .
v_gene: TRBV20-1
j_gene: TRBJ1-1

CDR3nt: TGTGCCAGCAGCTTAAAAGGGGGCTCCACCGGGGAGCTGTTTTTT
CDR3aa: CASSLKGGSTGELFF
abundance: .
d_gene: TRBD1
v_gene: TRBV7-9
j_gene: TRBJ2-2

CDR3nt: TGCGCCAGCAGCTTTCCCTACCAAGAGACCCAGTACTTC
CDR3aa: CASSFPYQETQYF
abundance: many
d_gene: .
v_gene: TRBV5-1
j_gene: TRBJ2-5

CDR3nt: TGCGCCAGCTCCGGGACGGAGGATTCACCCCTCCACTTT
CDR3aa: CASSGTEDSPLHF
abundance: few
d_gene: .
v_gene: TRBV5-1
j_gene: TRBJ1-6

CDR3nt: TGTGCCAGCAGACCGGGACCTAGCACAGATACGCAGTATTTT
CDR3aa: CASRPGPSTDTQYF
abundance: few
d_gene: .
v_gene: TRBV6-1
j_gene: TRBJ2-3

CDR3nt: TGTGCCAGCAGCTTTGGACAGTCCTATGGCTACACCTTC
CDR3aa: CASSFGQSYGYTF
abundance: few
d_gene: .
v_gene: TRBV5-5
j_gene: TRBJ1-2

CDR3nt: TGCGCCAGCAGCTTGTCCGGGACCTGGGGTGAGACCCAGTACTTC
CDR3aa: CASSLSGTWGETQYF
abundance: .
d_gene: .
v_gene: TRBV5-1
j_gene: TRBJ2-5

CDR3nt: TGTGCTAGTGCCCAGGGTACAGGGGCGATTTACGAGCAGTACTTC
CDR3aa: CASAQGTGAIYEQYF
abundance: .
d_gene: TRBD1
v_gene: TRBV12-5
j_gene: TRBJ2-7

CDR3nt: TGTGCCAGCAGCTTAGCGGCAGATGAAAAACTGTTTTTT
CDR3aa: CASSLAADEKLFF
abundance: .
d_gene: .
v_gene: TRBV7-9
j_gene: TRBJ1-4

CDR3nt: TGCGCCAGCAGCTCCTTACTAGCGGGGGAAGGAGAGACCCAGTACTTC
CDR3aa: CASSSLLAGEGETQYF
abundance: few
d_gene: TRBD2
v_gene: TRBV5-1
j_gene: TRBJ2-5

CDR3nt: TGCGCCAGCAGCTTGGACTACGAGCAGTACTTC
CDR3aa: CASSLDYEQYF
abundance: many
d_gene: .
v_gene: TRBV12-3/TRBV12-4
j_gene: TRBJ2-7

CDR3nt: TGTGCCAGCAGTATGGACGGGAACACCGGGGAGCTGTTTTTT
CDR3aa: CASSMDGNTGELFF
abundance: few
d_gene: .
v_gene: TRBV2
j_gene: TRBJ2-2

CDR3nt: TGTGCCAGCAGCGTATTGGCAGGATGGGCGAACACTGAAGCTTTCTTT
CDR3aa: CASSVLAGWANTEAFF
abundance: .
d_gene: .
v_gene: TRBV9
j_gene: TRBJ1-1

CDR3nt: TGTGCCAGCAGTTTCGGCGGGAGTGTAGAGACCCAGTACTTC
CDR3aa: CASSFGGSVETQYF
abundance: .
d_gene: TRBD2
v_gene: TRBV6-5
j_gene: TRBJ2-5

CDR3nt: TGCGCCAGCAGCTTGGAGGCTACCCTGGTCCACAATGAGCAGTTCTTC
CDR3aa: CASSLEATLVHNEQFF
abundance: .
d_gene: .
v_gene: TRBV5-1
j_gene: TRBJ2-1

CDR3nt: TGTGCCAGCAGTTTACTAGCGGCCTCCTACAATGAGCAGTTCTTC
CDR3aa: CASSLLAASYNEQFF
abundance: .
d_gene: TRBD2
v_gene: TRBV12-3/TRBV12-4
j_gene: TRBJ2-1

CDR3nt: TGCAGTGCTAGAGGGGGTCTAGCGGGGTTTGAGCAGTTCTTC
CDR3aa: CSARGGLAGFEQFF
abundance: .
d_gene: TRBD2
v_gene: TRBV20-1
j_gene: TRBJ2-1

CDR3nt: TGTGCCAGCAGCTCGCGGGATGGGATCTCCTACGAGCAGTACTTC
CDR3aa: CASSSRDGISYEQYF
abundance: few
d_gene: .
v_gene: TRBV5-6
j_gene: TRBJ2-7

CDR3nt: TGTGCCAGCAGCAACCCGGGACTAGCGGGCCAAGAGACCCAGTACTTC
CDR3aa: CASSNPGLAGQETQYF
abundance: .
d_gene: TRBD2
v_gene: TRBV9
j_gene: TRBJ2-5

CDR3nt: TGTGCCAGCAGCTTGGGTCGATTC
CDR3aa: CASSLGRF
abundance: few
d_gene: .
v_gene: TRBV7-9
j_gene: TRBJ2-1

CDR3nt: TGTGCCAGCAGCGGGGGGTGGGGACTGAACACTGAAGCTTTCTTT
CDR3aa: CASSGGWGLNTEAFF
abundance: .
d_gene: .
v_gene: TRBV5-6
j_gene: TRBJ1-1

CDR3nt: TGTGCCAGCAGCTTAGGGGGGTTCGGGGCCAACGTCCTGACTTTC
CDR3aa: CASSLGGFGANVLTF
abundance: few
d_gene: .
v_gene: TRBV7-6
j_gene: TRBJ2-6

CDR3nt: TGTGCCAGCAGCCAACCAGGGGGCGATAATTCACCCCTCCACTTT
CDR3aa: CASSQPGGDNSPLHF
abundance: .
d_gene: TRBD1
v_gene: TRBV3-1
j_gene: TRBJ1-6

CDR3nt: TGCGCCAGCAGCCAAGTAGCGATAGCCTCCTACGAGCAGTACTTC
CDR3aa: CASSQVAIASYEQYF
abundance: once
d_gene: .
v_gene: TRBV4-1
j_gene: TRBJ2-7

CDR3nt: TGTGCCAGCAGGCAACAAAGACTAGCGTTGTCAGAGACCCAGTACTTC
CDR3aa: CASRQQRLALSETQYF
abundance: few
d_gene: TRBD2
v_gene: TRBV7-8
j_gene: TRBJ2-5

CDR3nt: TGCGCCAGCAGCTTAGGGAGCGGTGGCGGCGAGCAGTACTTC
CDR3aa: CASSLGSGGGEQYF
abundance: .
d_gene: .
v_gene: TRBV5-1
j_gene: TRBJ2-7

CDR3nt: TGCGCCAGCAGCTACCAGGGGGCCTATGAGCAGTTCTTC
CDR3aa: CASSYQGAYEQFF
abundance: few
d_gene: TRBD1
v_gene: TRBV5-1
j_gene: TRBJ2-1